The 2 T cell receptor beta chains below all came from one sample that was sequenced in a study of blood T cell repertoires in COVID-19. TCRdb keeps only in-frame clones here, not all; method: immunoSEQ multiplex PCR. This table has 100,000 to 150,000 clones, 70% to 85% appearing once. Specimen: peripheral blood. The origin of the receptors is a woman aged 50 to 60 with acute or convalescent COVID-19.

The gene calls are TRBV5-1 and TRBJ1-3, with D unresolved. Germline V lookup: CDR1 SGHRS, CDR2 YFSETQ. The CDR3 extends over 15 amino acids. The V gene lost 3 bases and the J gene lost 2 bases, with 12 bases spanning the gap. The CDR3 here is CASSSPGRTGNTIYF. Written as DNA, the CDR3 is TGCGCCAGCAGCTCCCCGGGAAGGACTGGAAACACCATATATTTT.

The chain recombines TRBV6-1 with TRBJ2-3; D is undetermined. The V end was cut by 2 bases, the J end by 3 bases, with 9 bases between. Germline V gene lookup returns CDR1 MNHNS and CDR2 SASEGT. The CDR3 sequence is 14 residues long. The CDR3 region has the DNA TGTGCCAGCAGTGAATGGGCGTCTACAGATACGCAGTATTTT. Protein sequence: CASSEWASTDTQYF.